The clone carrying this T cell receptor (beta chain) was seen a single time. The antigen is not known. This specimen comes from a study of cytomegalovirus exposure and HLA in healthy donors. Across the study: HLA-typed donors were the source of some 80 million unique TCRs, which an early data release held.

Trimming took 0 bases from V and 2 from J; bases not matched to a gene: 1. There are 15 residues in the CDR3. Per the germline V gene, CDR1 is SGHTS and CDR2 is YDEGEE. Regarding the study as a whole: Earlier analysis found most TCR beta V segments productive about 90% or about 30% of the time. One later analysis reportedly identified an Asian-associated ancestry cluster that showed fewer N-insertions than the approximately 700-donor mean. Further analysis was carried out later, and it showed several of the most significant clusters appearing linked to common viral pathogens.

Primers included in the PCR were 60 Vbeta and 13 Jbeta primers. The table came from immunoSEQ multiplex PCR; TCRdb's copy has only in-frame clones and leaves some out. Counted here are some 110,000 clones, around 66% occurring once; the ten biggest clones make up roughly 1.4%. The chain combines TRBV5-8 with TRBJ1-5, with 8 bases that match TRBD1. Material for sequencing was PBMCs. The clonotype was recovered from a man in his late teens or twenties in good health and CMV-seronegative. The CDR3 sequence: CASSLAGGRNQPQHF. The CDR3 DNA reads as TGTGCCAGCAGCTTGGCAGGGGGCCGCAATCAGCCCCAGCATTTT.